The 28 T cell receptor beta chains presented below share a single source sample, sequenced in a study of breast tumors, draining lymph nodes, adjacent tissues (TCRdb year 2016). The method was multiplex PCR. Sequencing relied on an Illumina HiSeq 2000. Through fastp at Q25 and MiXCR, TCRdb rebuilt clones from the public reads, retaining in-frame beta chains. Each CDR3 protein gets just one entry, which takes the most common genes and DNA from the rows behind it. The sample table shows tens of thousands of distinct CDR3 sequences, and around 40% are seen once. The ten top clones hold roughly a tenth of the sample. Sequencing was carried out using breast tumor tissue. Receptor source: a female donor with breast cancer. Some clones in this sample may be carry-over from other donors' samples.

By share, this clonotype counts as medium-sized. The rearrangement links TRBV2 to TRBJ2-5; 7 positions match TRBD1. After removal of 6 bases from V and 2 bases from J, the junction contained 9 bases not matched to a gene. Germline values: CDR1 SNHLY, CDR2 FYNNEI. The CDR3 totals 15 residues. The CDR3: CASRHRDSLQETQYF. CDR3 DNA: TGTGCCAGCAGACACCGGGACAGCCTACAAGAGACCCAGTACTTC.

This sequence joins TRBV20-1 and TRBJ2-2; D might be TRBD1 (6 bases). Per germline, CDR1 DFQATT and CDR2 SNEGSKA (reference sequence). V was pared by 8 bases and J by 1 base, with 8 bases between. The CDR3 runs 12 residues. CDR3: CSPGQNTGELFF. CDR3 coding DNA: TGCAGTCCGGGACAGAACACCGGGGAGCTGTTTTTT.

The rearrangement links TRBV25-1 to TRBJ1-2, with 8 bases identical to TRBD1. With 5 bases clipped from V and 7 bases from J, the junction kept 6 bases outside the gene matches. The CDR3 is made up of 13 amino acids. Germline V gene lookup returns CDR1 MGHDK and CDR2 SYGVNS. The CDR3 sequence is CASSLRTGSGYTF. The CDR3 DNA is TGTGCCAGCAGTCTACGGACAGGGAGTGGCTACACCTTC.

This clonotype was counted a few times. The rearrangement uses TRBV6-6 and TRBJ1-1; D remains unclear. Trimming took off 0 bases at V and 10 bases at J, with 15 bases between the two ends. Germline CDR1 MNHNY, CDR2 SVGAGI (reference sequence). The CDR3 contains 14 residues. CDR3 sequence: CASSYSLEPLRAFF. The CDR3 region has the DNA TGTGCCAGCAGTTACTCGTTGGAGCCTCTCAGAGCTTTCTTT.

This clonotype was recorded many times. The rearrangement joins TRBV14 to TRBJ2-3; TRBD2 aligns across 13 bases. CDR3 length: 16 residues. V was pared by 5 bases and J by 4 bases, with 6 bases of the junction left unmatched. Germline-derived CDR1 and CDR2 are SGHDN and FVKESK. The CDR3 region is CASSDTSGRAADTQYF. Written as DNA, the CDR3 is TGTGCCAGCAGCGATACTAGCGGGAGGGCCGCAGATACGCAGTATTTT.

The rearrangement links TRBV12-3 or TRBV12-4 to TRBJ1-5, with D uncertain. V dropped 3 bases and J dropped 8 bases, with 11 bases sitting between them. The CDR3 covers 13 residues. CDR3 nucleotide sequence: TGTGCCAGCAGTTTCTCCCTTGGTGAGCCCCAGCATTTT. This sequence encodes CASSFSLGEPQHF.

This clonotype was observed many times. At one end the junction does not follow the germline gene, possibly because of a read error. The gene calls are TRBV6-2 or TRBV6-3 and TRBJ2-5; D is unclear. This CDR3 contains 15 residues. Germline loops: CDR1 MNHEY, CDR2 SVGEGT. DNA for the CDR3: TGTGCCAGCAGTCACTCGATATTAGAAGGGAAAACCCAGTACTTC. This translates into CASSHSILEGKTQYF.

To note about this clonotype: A much more abundant neighbour one base away suggests this may be a read error. The chain carries TRBV11-1 and TRBJ2-7; no definite D call. The V gene's germline CDR1 is SGHAT and CDR2 FQDESV (reference sequence). CDR3 length: 13 residues. The CDR3 loop reads CAGSLNRPSEQYF. CDR3 nucleotides: TGTGCCGGCAGCTTAAATCGCCCCTCCGAGCAGTACTTC.

A remark on this clonotype: Sequence at one end of the junction differs from germline and may be a read error. CDR3 amino acids: CSTLTGSNTEALF. The CDR3 bases are TGCAGCACCTTGACAGGATCGAACACTGAAGCTCTCTTT. The chain joins TRBV29-1 to TRBJ1-1; TRBD1 is a possible D gene (6 bases). The CDR3 extends over 13 amino acids. Germline CDR1 SQVTM, CDR2 ANQGSEA.

Comment on this clonotype: Its ends do not fully match the called genes, so a read error is possible. The chain is built from TRBV15 and TRBJ2-2, with TRBD2 matching 7 bases. This CDR3 is built from 17 residues. From germline, CDR1 is LNHNV and CDR2 YYDKDF (reference sequence). CDR3: CATGRDRAGAVPGGLFF. For the CDR3, the DNA is TGTGCCACCGGCAGAGATCGCGCGGGAGCGGTACCCGGGGGGCTGTTTTTT.

This clonotype was counted ten times or more. The V gene is TRBV6-1, the J gene TRBJ2-1; D is perhaps TRBD1 (5 bases). Trimming took 5 bases from V and 8 from J, leaving 19 bases between them. There are 15 residues in the CDR3. Germline loops: CDR1 MNHNS, CDR2 SASEGT. CDR3 amino acids: CASSKLTQGIDEQFF. The CDR3 coding sequence is TGTGCCAGCAGTAAATTAACCCAGGGTATCGATGAGCAGTTCTTC.

In this sample, this clonotype turned up many times. The chain is built from TRBV30 and TRBJ2-1, with a tentative D call TRBD1 (5 bases). In germline, CDR1 is GTSNPN, CDR2 SVGIG (reference sequence). The CDR3 loop spans 13 amino acids. The V gene lost 4 bases and the J gene lost 3 bases, with 10 bases spanning the gap. The chain's CDR3 is CAWIPQGYNEQFF. The CDR3 coding sequence is TGTGCCTGGATACCCCAGGGCTACAATGAGCAGTTCTTC.

This clonotype was seen ten or more times. The V and J genes are TRBV3-2 and TRBJ2-1; TRBD2 is the table's D call, not checked against the DNA. TRBV3-2 is classified as a pseudogene. The CDR3 is 16 residues long. The CDR3 reads CASSQDPSTSSNEQFF. DNA of the CDR3: TGTGCCAGCAGCCAAGATCCCAGCACTAGCTCCAATGAGCAGTTCTTC.

There are many counts of this clonotype. The chain recombines TRBV4-2 with TRBJ1-2; a possible D gene is TRBD1 (6 bases). The germline V and J ends were trimmed by 5 bases and 4 bases, with 14 bases remaining between them. This CDR3 spans 14 amino acids. Germline assignment: CDR1 LGHNA and CDR2 YNFKEQ. The CDR3 coding sequence is TGTGCCAGCAGCTCGGAAGGGGGTGGCTATGGCTACACCTTC. Residues: CASSSEGGGYGYTF.

V and J are TRBV5-6 and TRBJ2-2; no firm D call. This CDR3 comprises 17 residues. Between the trimmed V and J ends, which lost 3 bases and 1 base, there was a span of 16 bases. CDR1 and CDR2 from the germline V gene are SGHDT and YYEEEE. CDR3 DNA sequence: TGTGCCAGCAGCTCCCGGGCAGGCTTACTGAACACCGGGGAGCTGTTTTTT. This translates into CASSSRAGLLNTGELFF. The full variable domain, in which reference TRBV5-6 and TRBJ2-2 provide the parts outside the CDR3, is DAGVTQSPTHLIKTRGQQVTLRCSPKSGHDTVSWYQQALGQGPQFIFQYYEEEERQRGNFPDRFSGHQFPNYSSELNVNALLLGDSALYLCASSSRAGLLNTGELFFGEGSRLTVL.

CDR3 nucleotides: TGTGCCAGCAGCGACATAGCAGGGCACCACGAGCAGTACTTC. Its protein is CASSDIAGHHEQYF. V usage is TRBV6-1 and J usage is TRBJ2-7, with a weak D call TRBD1 (5 bases). Trimming left V 6 bases short and J 5 bases short, with 17 bases between. Germline loops: CDR1 MNHNS, CDR2 SASEGT. The length of the CDR3 is 14 residues.

This clonotype was seen repeatedly, ten times or more. The chain is built from TRBV6-2 or TRBV6-3 and TRBJ1-5; D gene uncertain. Germline CDR1 MNHEY, CDR2 SVGEGT. The CDR3 runs to 14 residues. With 5 bases removed from V and 5 bases from J, the gap between germline ends came to 13 bases. The CDR3 sequence: CASSLSSEHQPQHF. In DNA form, the CDR3 reads TGTGCCAGCAGTCTTTCTTCGGAGCATCAGCCCCAGCATTTT.

Worth noting for this clonotype: A much larger clone sits a single nucleotide away, making a read error possible. J is TRBJ2-1 and V is TRBV11-1, with D perhaps being TRBD1 or TRBD2 (5 bases each). Deletions cut 5 bases from V and 9 bases from J, with 14 bases between. The length of the CDR3 is 13 residues. Germline CDR1 SGHAT, CDR2 FQDESV (reference sequence). The CDR3 DNA sequence: TGTGCCAGCAGCCAAGGGACCAACACTGAGCAGTTCTTC. Amino acids: CASSQGTNTEQFF.

As for this clonotype: A much larger clone differs from this one at a single base, so this may be a read error. V and J are TRBV6-1 and TRBJ2-2; 8 bases match TRBD2. CDR3 length: 14 amino acids. V lost 9 bases and J lost 5; bases outside the gene matches: 8. Germline V CDR1 and CDR2: MNHNS, SASEGT. CDR3 in amino acids: CARRPAGVTGELFF. DNA of the CDR3: TGTGCCAGACGGCCAGCGGGAGTTACCGGGGAGCTGTTTTTT.

The chain couples TRBV5-4 to TRBJ2-3; 11 bases align to TRBD2. This CDR3 region has 16 residues. CDR1 is SGHNT and CDR2 is YYREEE in the germline V gene (reference sequence). Trimming at V came to 2 bases and at J to 3 bases, leaving 5 bases not matched to a gene. The CDR3 nucleotides are TGTGCCAGCAGCTTCGGGGGACTAGCGGAGACAGATACGCAGTATTTT. Translating it yields CASSFGGLAETDTQYF.

In this sample, this clonotype turned up many times. The chain joins TRBV14 to TRBJ1-3, with D uncertain. The CDR3 has 13 amino acids. Trimming took off 6 bases at V and 0 bases at J, with 6 bases between the two ends. Germline V lookup: CDR1 SGHDN, CDR2 FVKESK. CDR3 amino acids: CASSLSSGNTIYF. DNA for the CDR3: TGTGCCAGCAGTCTCAGCTCTGGAAACACCATATATTTT.

The chain has TRBV25-1 and TRBJ2-1; 13 nucleotides match TRBD2. CDR3 length equals 13 residues. Looked up from germline, CDR1 is MGHDK and CDR2 is SYGVNS. CDR3 nucleotide sequence: TGTGCTCTCGGACTAGCGGGAGCCTATGAGCAGTTCTTC. This encodes CALGLAGAYEQFF.

This clonotype was seen at least ten times. This rearrangement joins TRBV20-1 to TRBJ2-7; TRBD2 agrees at 9 bases. CDR3 length: 16 amino acids. Germline CDR1 reads DFQATT; CDR2 reads SNEGSKA (reference sequence). J lost 2 bases, V lost 0 bases, and 8 bases had no gene match. DNA of the CDR3: TGCAGTGCTAGAGACCCAGCGGGAGGACTTACCTACGAGCAGTACTTC. Translation gives CSARDPAGGLTYEQYF.

The V gene is TRBV4-1, the J gene TRBJ1-4; D ambiguous. Germline lookup yields CDR1 MGHRA and CDR2 YSYEKL. Trimming removed 2 bases at V and 8 bases at J, with 21 bases between. This CDR3 comprises 17 residues. In DNA form, the CDR3 reads TGCGCCAGCAGCCAATCGTTGGGGTACGAGCAGTTCGAAAAACTGTTTTTT. Its translation is CASSQSLGYEQFEKLFF.

The J gene is TRBJ1-6, the V gene TRBV5-5, with TRBD1 as a possible D gene (5 bases). The germline gives CDR1 SGHKS, CDR2 YYEKEE (reference sequence). Trimming cost V 0 bases and J 9 bases, with 13 bases left between them. CDR3 length: 15 residues. The DNA of the CDR3 is TGTGCCAGCAGCTTGGTGGGGGATCGAGGTTCACCCCTCCACTTT. Amino acid sequence: CASSLVGDRGSPLHF.

The chain recombines TRBV25-1 with TRBJ1-2; TRBD1 matches at 7 bases. The CDR3 extends over 14 amino acids. Germline assignment: CDR1 MGHDK and CDR2 SYGVNS. J gave up 7 bases and V 3 bases, and 8 bases lay outside the gene matches. The CDR3 loop reads CASSDPQGRSGYTF. The DNA for the CDR3 is TGTGCCAGCAGTGACCCACAGGGGCGAAGTGGCTACACCTTC.

Relative to its sample, this clonotype is medium-sized (0.01 to 0.1%). The J gene is TRBJ1-3, the V gene TRBV18; D might be TRBD1 (5 bases). Trimming took 1 base from V and 11 from J, leaving 6 bases between them. The CDR3 totals 11 residues. The germline CDR1 and CDR2 sequences are KGHSH and LQKENI. In DNA, the CDR3 is TGTGCCAGCTCACCACTGGGGCCCATATATTTT. As protein: CASSPLGPIYF. Filled out from reference TRBV18 and TRBJ1-3, the complete variable domain reads NAGVMQNPRHLVRRRGQEARLRCSPMKGHSHVYWYRQLPEEGLKFMVYLQKENIIDESGMPKERFSAEFPKEGPSILRIQQVVRGDSAAYFCASSPLGPIYFGEGSWLTVV.

This clonotype was seen repeatedly, ten times or more. The V call is TRBV29-1, the J call TRBJ2-2; 9 bases fit TRBD1. The CDR3 totals 14 residues. The germline V gene has CDR1 SQVTM and CDR2 ANQGSEA. V shed 5 bases and J 3 bases; nucleotides not matched to a gene: 4. The CDR3: CSVWDRVDTGELFF. The DNA for the CDR3 is TGCAGCGTTTGGGACAGGGTGGACACCGGGGAGCTGTTTTTT.